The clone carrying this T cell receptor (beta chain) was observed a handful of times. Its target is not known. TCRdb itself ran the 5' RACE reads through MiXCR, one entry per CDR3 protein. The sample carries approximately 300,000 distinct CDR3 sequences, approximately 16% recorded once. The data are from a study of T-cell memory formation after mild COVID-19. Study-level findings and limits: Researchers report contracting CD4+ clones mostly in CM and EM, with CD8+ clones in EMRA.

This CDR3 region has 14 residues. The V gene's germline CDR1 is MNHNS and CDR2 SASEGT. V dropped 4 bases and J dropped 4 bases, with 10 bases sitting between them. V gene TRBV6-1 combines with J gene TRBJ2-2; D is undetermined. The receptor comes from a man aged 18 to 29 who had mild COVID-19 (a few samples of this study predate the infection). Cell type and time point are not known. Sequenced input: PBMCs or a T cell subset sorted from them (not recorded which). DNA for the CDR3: TGTGCCAGCAGTGTTATAACACGCACCGGGGAGCTGTTTTTT. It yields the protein CASSVITRTGELFF.